Each of the 23 T cell receptor beta chains below was sequenced from the same sample in a study of cytomegalovirus exposure and HLA in healthy donors. Amplification used 60 Vbeta primers and 13 Jbeta primers. Here immunoSEQ multiplex PCR was the method, and the copy in TCRdb shows in-frame clones only, minus some. The table lists roughly 15,000 clones, roughly 60% of them singletons. Sequencing used PBMCs. These receptors all stem from a woman aged 45-60 years in good health and CMV-seropositive.

This clone was seen more than once but under ten times. The chain combines TRBV4-1 with TRBJ2-2; 8 nucleotides line up with TRBD1. Unmatched junction bases numbered 7, after V lost 3 bases and J lost 4 bases. Germline CDR1 reads MGHRA; CDR2 reads YSYEKL. This CDR3 comprises 16 residues. DNA for the CDR3: TGCGCCAGCAGCCAGACCGGGACAGGCTTCACCGGGGAGCTGTTTTTT. It codes for CASSQTGTGFTGELFF.

This clone was seen only a few times. The chain has TRBV7-2 and TRBJ2-7; TRBD2 might be the D (5 bases). Trimming took 5 bases from V and 0 from J, leaving 11 bases between them. This CDR3 region has 14 residues. Germline assignment: CDR1 SGHTA and CDR2 FQGNSA. CDR3 DNA sequence: TGTGCCAGCAGCGCGGACTCAAGCTCCTACGAGCAGTACTTC. Protein sequence: CASSADSSSYEQYF.

This chain links TRBV29-1 with TRBJ2-1, with D possibly TRBD2 on 7 matching bases. The CDR3 is 10 residues long. The germline V gene encodes CDR1 SQVTM and CDR2 ANQGSEA. Here the CDR3 reads CTAEGGEQFF. The CDR3, as DNA: TGCACCGCTGAGGGGGGGGAGCAGTTCTTC.

This sequence joins TRBV7-6 and TRBJ2-5, with unresolved D. V lost 4 bases and J 5 bases, leaving 11 bases between the germline ends. This CDR3 has 13 residues. Germline values: CDR1 SGHVS, CDR2 FNYEAQ. The CDR3, as DNA: TGTGCCAGCAGCTGGCGGCGAGTGGAGACCCAGTACTTC. This codes for CASSWRRVETQYF. The whole variable domain, filled in from reference TRBV7-6 and TRBJ2-5, reads GAGVSQSPRYKVTKRGQDVALRCDPISGHVSLYWYRQALGQGPEFLTYFNYEAQQDKSGLPNDRFSAERPEGSISTLTIQRTEQRDSAMYRCASSWRRVETQYFGPGTRLLVL.

The J gene is TRBJ2-7, the V gene TRBV6-5; tentatively, D is TRBD2 (5 bases). The V gene lost 8 bases and the J gene lost 2 bases, with 10 bases spanning the gap. Per the germline V gene, CDR1 is MNHEY and CDR2 is SVGAGI. The CDR3 is made up of 12 amino acids. CDR3 DNA: TGTGCCAGCGGCCGGGGAGCCTACGAGCAGTACTTC. The encoded protein is CASGRGAYEQYF.

J is TRBJ1-1 and V is TRBV6-5, with TRBD1 matching 7 bases. CDR1 and CDR2 (germline): MNHEY, SVGAGI. V trimming: 8 bases; J trimming: 5 bases; junction bases outside the gene matches: 2. The CDR3 extends over 11 amino acids. The CDR3 loop is CASQQGTEAFF. The CDR3 nucleotides are TGTGCCAGCCAACAGGGGACTGAAGCTTTCTTT.

This clone was detected only a few times. The rearrangement joins TRBV6-5 to TRBJ1-1; possibly TRBD1 for D (5 bases). The germline V and J ends were trimmed by 5 bases and 9 bases, with 13 bases remaining between them. The CDR3 runs to 12 residues. Germline V gene sequence: CDR1 MNHEY, CDR2 SVGAGI. Here the CDR3 DNA reads TGTGCCAGCAGTAACCGACAGCACCAAGCTTTCTTT. Encoded protein: CASSNRQHQAFF.

This clone was seen once. The CDR3 nucleotides read TGCAGCGTGTATAATGAAAAACTGTTTTTT. It codes for CSVYNEKLFF. The chain couples TRBV29-1 to TRBJ1-4; D unresolved. CDR3 length: 10 amino acids. With 6 bases removed from V and 4 bases from J, the gap between germline ends came to 3 bases. CDR1 and CDR2 from the germline V gene are SQVTM and ANQGSEA.

CDR3 sequence: CASRRSTGELFF. CDR3 DNA sequence: TGTGCCAGCAGACGGAGCACCGGGGAGCTGTTTTTT. The V and J genes are TRBV21-1 and TRBJ2-2; TRBD2, the table's D call, was not compared with the DNA. TRBV21-1 counts as a pseudogene. The CDR3 covers 12 residues.

This clone was picked up a small number of times. This sequence joins TRBV11-2 and TRBJ2-2; maybe TRBD1 (6 bases). This CDR3 is built from 14 residues. V dropped 10 bases and J dropped 6 bases, with 18 bases sitting between them. From germline, CDR1 is SGHAT and CDR2 FQNNGV. CDR3 nucleotides: TGTGCCACGGCGCCTTCCTGGACAGCCGGGGAGCTGTTTTTT. It yields the protein CATAPSWTAGELFF.

This clone was found a few times. The genes are TRBV6-5 and TRBJ1-2; possibly TRBD1 for D (6 bases). Germline V gene sequence: CDR1 MNHEY, CDR2 SVGAGI. Trimming shortened V by 4 bases and J by 8 bases, and 14 bases separated the two germline ends. This CDR3 spans 13 amino acids. The CDR3 DNA follows: TGTGCCAGCAGTTCCCTGACAGGTCGGGGCTACACCTTC. Translated: CASSSLTGRGYTF.

The CDR3 sequence is CASGGQGSYEQYF. The CDR3 region has the DNA TGTGCCAGCGGTGGACAGGGATCCTACGAGCAGTACTTC. The rearrangement uses TRBV6-5 and TRBJ2-7; 8 bases fit TRBD1. CDR1 MNHEY and CDR2 SVGAGI come from the germline V gene. The CDR3 runs to 13 residues. Trimming cost V 8 bases and J 1 base; bases outside gene matches: 4.

The J gene is TRBJ1-2, the V gene TRBV7-9; D might be TRBD1 (5 bases). The CDR3 is made up of 15 amino acids. Trimming shortened V by 1 base and J by 8 bases, and 17 bases separated the two germline ends. The germline CDR1 and CDR2 sequences are SEHNR and FQNEAQ (reference sequence). The DNA for the CDR3 is TGTGCCAGCAGCTTAGGGGGCGCCCGGTCCACAGGCTACACCTTC. Translating gives CASSLGGARSTGYTF.

V gene TRBV5-4 combines with J gene TRBJ2-7, with 7 nucleotides matching TRBD2. V was pared by 9 bases and J by 6 bases, with 12 bases of the junction left unmatched. The CDR3 sequence is 13 residues long. Germline V gene data show CDR1 as SGHNT and CDR2 as YYREEE (reference sequence). The CDR3 region is CATSKGRAVEQYF. CDR3 nucleotides: TGTGCCACCTCGAAGGGGAGGGCCGTCGAGCAGTACTTC. Drawing the rest from reference TRBV5-4 and TRBJ2-7, the complete variable domain is ETGVTQSPTHLIKTRGQQVTLRCSSQSGHNTVSWYQQALGQGPQFIFQYYREEENGRGNFPPRFSGLQFPNYSSELNVNALELDDSALYLCATSKGRAVEQYFGPGTRLTVT.

The genes are TRBV29-1 and TRBJ1-1; 8 nucleotides match TRBD1. The trim removed 7 bases at V and 0 bases at J, leaving 4 bases unmatched. CDR1 and CDR2 from the germline V gene are SQVTM and ANQGSEA. The CDR3 has 13 amino acids. CDR3 nucleotides: TGCAGCGAGGACAGGGATCTGAACACTGAAGCTTTCTTT. Its translation is CSEDRDLNTEAFF.

This chain joins TRBV29-1 and TRBJ2-7; D call uncertain. Germline V gene sequence: CDR1 SQVTM, CDR2 ANQGSEA. Trimming left V 4 bases short and J 4 bases short, with 8 bases between. This CDR3 has 11 amino acids. CDR3 bases: TGCAGCGTTGGACAAGAATACGAGCAGTACTTC. Its protein product is CSVGQEYEQYF.

The rearrangement uses TRBV4-2 and TRBJ1-4; TRBD1 aligns across 10 bases. With 3 bases clipped from V and 7 bases from J, the junction kept 8 bases outside the gene matches. This CDR3 has 16 residues. Germline-derived CDR1 and CDR2 are LGHNA and YNFKEQ. The chain's CDR3 is CASSQAPTGGSEKLFF. The DNA of the CDR3 is TGTGCCAGCAGCCAGGCCCCGACAGGGGGCAGTGAAAAACTGTTTTTT.

This clone was found a few times. The V call is TRBV29-1, the J call TRBJ1-2; 8 nucleotides match TRBD1. The CDR3 runs to 15 residues. Unmatched junction bases numbered 15, after V lost 6 bases and J lost 6 bases. Germline V CDR1 and CDR2: SQVTM, ANQGSEA. The CDR3 sequence: CSVLAWMTGDDGYTF. CDR3 sequence (DNA): TGCAGCGTGCTAGCCTGGATGACAGGGGATGATGGCTACACCTTC.

The chain couples TRBV9 to TRBJ2-7; TRBD1 aligns across 7 bases. Trimming removed 4 bases from V and 0 bases from J; junction bases left unmatched: 4. Germline-derived CDR1 and CDR2 are SGDLS and YYNGEE. CDR3 length: 14 amino acids. CDR3 coding DNA: TGTGCCAGCAGCCCTGACAGGGTCTCCTACGAGCAGTACTTC. Its protein product is CASSPDRVSYEQYF.

The chain employs TRBV14 and TRBJ1-1; a weak D match, TRBD1 (5 bases). The CDR3 length is 14 residues. Trimming removed 1 base from V and 1 base from J, with 7 bases in between. CDR1 and CDR2 (germline): SGHDN, FVKESK. DNA for the CDR3: TGTGCCAGCAGCCAAGTTAGGGGGAACACTGAAGCTTTCTTT. This sequence encodes CASSQVRGNTEAFF.

The V gene is TRBV7-2, the J gene TRBJ2-7; TRBD2 matches at 10 bases. V lost 5 bases to trimming and J lost 4 bases; unmatched junction nucleotides: 11. The CDR3 has 16 residues. Germline V CDR1 and CDR2: SGHTA, FQGNSA. As DNA, the CDR3 is TGTGCCAGCAGCCCCTTGGCCGGGACTAGCGTTTACGAGCAGTACTTC. Protein sequence: CASSPLAGTSVYEQYF.

The V gene is TRBV6-5, the J gene TRBJ2-6; D unresolved. The CDR3 runs 15 residues. V lost 5 bases to trimming and J lost 0 bases, with 8 bases between them. Germline V lookup: CDR1 MNHEY, CDR2 SVGAGI. The CDR3 sequence: CASSPLYSGANVLTF. CDR3 sequence (DNA): TGTGCCAGCAGTCCTCTGTACTCTGGGGCCAACGTCCTGACTTTC.

The genes are TRBV20-1 and TRBJ1-1; D is ambiguous. Looked up from germline, CDR1 is DFQATT and CDR2 is SNEGSKA (reference sequence). CDR3 length equals 10 residues. V dropped 3 bases and J dropped 11 bases, with 10 bases sitting between them. Here the CDR3 reads CSASWSTAFF. CDR3 coding DNA: TGCAGTGCTAGCTGGAGTACGGCTTTCTTT.